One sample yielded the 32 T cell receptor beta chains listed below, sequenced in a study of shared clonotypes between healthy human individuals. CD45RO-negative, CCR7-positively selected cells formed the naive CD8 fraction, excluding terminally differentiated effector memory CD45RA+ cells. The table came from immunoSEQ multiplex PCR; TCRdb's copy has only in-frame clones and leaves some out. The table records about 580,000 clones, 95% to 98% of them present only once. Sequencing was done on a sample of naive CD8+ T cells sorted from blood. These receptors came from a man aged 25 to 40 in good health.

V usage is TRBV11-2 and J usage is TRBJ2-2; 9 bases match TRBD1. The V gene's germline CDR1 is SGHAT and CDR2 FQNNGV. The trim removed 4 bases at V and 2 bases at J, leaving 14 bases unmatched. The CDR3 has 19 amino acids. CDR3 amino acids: CASSSMSDRDRDNTGELFF. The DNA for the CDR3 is TGTGCCAGCAGCTCGATGTCCGACCGGGACAGGGACAACACCGGGGAGCTGTTTTTT.

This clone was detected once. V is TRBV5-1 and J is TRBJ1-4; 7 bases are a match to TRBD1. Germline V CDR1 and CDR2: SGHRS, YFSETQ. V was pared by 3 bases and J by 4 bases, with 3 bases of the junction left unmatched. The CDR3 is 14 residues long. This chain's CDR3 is CASSYRGLNEKLFF. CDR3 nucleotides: TGCGCCAGCAGCTACAGGGGTCTTAATGAAAAACTGTTTTTT.

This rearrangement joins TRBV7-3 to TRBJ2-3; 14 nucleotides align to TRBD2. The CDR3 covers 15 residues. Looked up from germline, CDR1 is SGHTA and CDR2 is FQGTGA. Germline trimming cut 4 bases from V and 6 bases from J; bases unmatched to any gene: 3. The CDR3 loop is CASSSGLAGVDTQYF. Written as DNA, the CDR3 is TGTGCCAGCAGCTCGGGACTAGCGGGAGTGGATACGCAGTATTTT.

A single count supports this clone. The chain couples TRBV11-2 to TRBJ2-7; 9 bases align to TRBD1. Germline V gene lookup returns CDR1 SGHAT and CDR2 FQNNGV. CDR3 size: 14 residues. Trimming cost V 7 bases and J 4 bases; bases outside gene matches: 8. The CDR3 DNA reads TGTGCCAGCATCCCAGGGACAGGGACATACGAGCAGTACTTC. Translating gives CASIPGTGTYEQYF. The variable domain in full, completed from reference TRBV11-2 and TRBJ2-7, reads EAGVAQSPRYKIIEKRQSVAFWCNPISGHATLYWYQQILGQGPKLLIQFQNNGVVDDSQLPKDRFSAERLKGVDSTLKIQPAKLEDSAVYLCASIPGTGTYEQYFGPGTRLTVT.

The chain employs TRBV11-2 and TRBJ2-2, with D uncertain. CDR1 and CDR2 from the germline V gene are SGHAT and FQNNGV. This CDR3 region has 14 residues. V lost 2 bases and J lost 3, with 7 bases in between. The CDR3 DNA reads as TGTGCCAGCAGCTTATATTTTGACACCGGGGAGCTGTTTTTT. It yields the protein CASSLYFDTGELFF.

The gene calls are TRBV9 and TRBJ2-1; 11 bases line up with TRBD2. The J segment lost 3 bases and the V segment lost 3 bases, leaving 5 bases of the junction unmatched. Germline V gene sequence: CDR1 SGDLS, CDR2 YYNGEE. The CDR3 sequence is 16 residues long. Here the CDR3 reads CASSATGLAVYNEQFF. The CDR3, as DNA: TGTGCCAGCAGCGCCACGGGACTAGCGGTCTACAATGAGCAGTTCTTC.

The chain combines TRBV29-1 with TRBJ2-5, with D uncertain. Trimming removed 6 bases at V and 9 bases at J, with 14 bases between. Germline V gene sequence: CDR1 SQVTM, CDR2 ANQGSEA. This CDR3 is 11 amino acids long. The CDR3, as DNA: TGCAGCGTCCCAACCGGTCTCGCCCAGTACTTC. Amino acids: CSVPTGLAQYF.

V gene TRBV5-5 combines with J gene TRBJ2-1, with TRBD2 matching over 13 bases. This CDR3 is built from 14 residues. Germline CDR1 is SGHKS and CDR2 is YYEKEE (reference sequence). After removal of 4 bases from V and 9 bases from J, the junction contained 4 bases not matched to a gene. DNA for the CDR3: TGTGCCAGCAGCCCCGGACTAGCGGGAGCTGAGCAGTTCTTC. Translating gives CASSPGLAGAEQFF.

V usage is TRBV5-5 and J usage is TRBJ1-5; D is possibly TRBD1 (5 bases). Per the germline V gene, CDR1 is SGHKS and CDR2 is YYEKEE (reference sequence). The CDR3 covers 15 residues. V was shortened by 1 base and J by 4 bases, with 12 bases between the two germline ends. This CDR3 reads CASSLKQVLNQPQHF. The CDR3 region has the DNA TGTGCCAGCAGCTTGAAACAGGTGCTTAATCAGCCCCAGCATTTT.

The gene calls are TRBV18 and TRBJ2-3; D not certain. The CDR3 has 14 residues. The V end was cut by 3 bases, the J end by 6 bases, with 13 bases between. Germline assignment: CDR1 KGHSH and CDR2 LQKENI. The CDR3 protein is CASSPPKAPDTQYF. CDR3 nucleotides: TGTGCCAGCTCACCCCCTAAGGCCCCGGATACGCAGTATTTT. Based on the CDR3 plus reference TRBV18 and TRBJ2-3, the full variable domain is NAGVMQNPRHLVRRRGQEARLRCSPMKGHSHVYWYRQLPEEGLKFMVYLQKENIIDESGMPKERFSAEFPKEGPSILRIQQVVRGDSAAYFCASSPPKAPDTQYFGPGTRLTVL.

CDR3 region: CASSYDGGSSYEQYF. The DNA for the CDR3 is TGTGCCAGCAGTTACGACGGGGGTAGCTCCTACGAGCAGTACTTC. V is TRBV6-5 and J is TRBJ2-7; D perhaps matches TRBD2 (6 bases). The germline gives CDR1 MNHEY, CDR2 SVGAGI. CDR3 length equals 15 residues. V shed 2 bases and J shed 0 bases, with 11 bases lying between them.

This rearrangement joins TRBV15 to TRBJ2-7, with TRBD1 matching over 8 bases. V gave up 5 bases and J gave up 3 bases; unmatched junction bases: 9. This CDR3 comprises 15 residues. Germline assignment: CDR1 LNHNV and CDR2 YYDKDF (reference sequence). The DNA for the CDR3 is TGTGCCACCAGCGGAAACGCGGACAGGGTCTACGAGCAGTACTTC. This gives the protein CATSGNADRVYEQYF. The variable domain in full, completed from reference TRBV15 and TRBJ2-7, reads DAMVIQNPRYQVTQFGKPVTLSCSQTLNHNVMYWYQQKSSQAPKLLFHYYDKDFNNEADTPDNFQSRRPNTSFCFLDIRSPGLGDTAMYLCATSGNADRVYEQYFGPGTRLTVT.

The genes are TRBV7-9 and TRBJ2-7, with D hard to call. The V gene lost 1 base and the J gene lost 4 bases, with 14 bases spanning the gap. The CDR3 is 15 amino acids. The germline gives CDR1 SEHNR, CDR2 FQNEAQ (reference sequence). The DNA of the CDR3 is TGTGCCAGCAGCTTAGAACGGGTCAGACCTTACGAGCAGTACTTC. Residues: CASSLERVRPYEQYF.

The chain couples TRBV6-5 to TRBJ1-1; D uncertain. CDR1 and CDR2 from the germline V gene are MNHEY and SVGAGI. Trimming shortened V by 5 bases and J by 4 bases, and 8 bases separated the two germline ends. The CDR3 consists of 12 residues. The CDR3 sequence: CASSHPATEAFF. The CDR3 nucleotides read TGTGCCAGCAGTCATCCGGCCACTGAAGCTTTCTTT.

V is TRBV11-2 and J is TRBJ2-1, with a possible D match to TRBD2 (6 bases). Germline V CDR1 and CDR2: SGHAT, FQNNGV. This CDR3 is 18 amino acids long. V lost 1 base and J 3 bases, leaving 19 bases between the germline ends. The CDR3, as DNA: TGTGCCAGCAGCTTAGGGCAGACCACCGGGAGACGCTACAATGAGCAGTTCTTC. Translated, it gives CASSLGQTTGRRYNEQFF.

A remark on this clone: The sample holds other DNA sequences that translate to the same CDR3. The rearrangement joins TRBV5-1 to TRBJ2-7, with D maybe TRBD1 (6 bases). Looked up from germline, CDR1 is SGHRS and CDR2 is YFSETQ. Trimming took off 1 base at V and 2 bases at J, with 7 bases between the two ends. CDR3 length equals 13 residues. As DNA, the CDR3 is TGCGCCAGCAGCTTGAACAGGGCCTACGAGCAGTACTTC. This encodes CASSLNRAYEQYF.

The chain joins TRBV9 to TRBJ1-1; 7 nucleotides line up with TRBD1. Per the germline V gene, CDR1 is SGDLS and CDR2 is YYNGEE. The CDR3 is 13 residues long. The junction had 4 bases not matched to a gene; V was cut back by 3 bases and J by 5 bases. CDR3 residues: CASSAPQGTEAFF. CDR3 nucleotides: TGTGCCAGCAGCGCCCCACAGGGGACTGAAGCTTTCTTT.

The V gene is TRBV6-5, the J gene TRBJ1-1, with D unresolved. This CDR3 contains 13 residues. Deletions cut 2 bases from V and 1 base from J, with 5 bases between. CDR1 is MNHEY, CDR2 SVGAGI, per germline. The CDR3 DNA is TGTGCCAGCAGTTACAAATCGAACACTGAAGCTTTCTTT. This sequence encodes CASSYKSNTEAFF.

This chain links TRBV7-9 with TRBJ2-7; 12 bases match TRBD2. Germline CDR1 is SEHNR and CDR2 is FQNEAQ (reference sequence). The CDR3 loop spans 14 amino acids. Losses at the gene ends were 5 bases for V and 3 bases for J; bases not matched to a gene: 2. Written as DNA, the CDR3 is TGTGCCAGCAGCCCTAGCGGGAGGGACTACGAGCAGTACTTC. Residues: CASSPSGRDYEQYF.

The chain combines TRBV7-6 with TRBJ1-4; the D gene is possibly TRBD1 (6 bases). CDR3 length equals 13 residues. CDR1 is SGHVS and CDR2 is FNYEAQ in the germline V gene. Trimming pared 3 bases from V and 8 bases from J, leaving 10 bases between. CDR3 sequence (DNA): TGTGCCAGCAGCTTTATGAGGGGGGAAAAACTGTTTTTT. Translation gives CASSFMRGEKLFF.

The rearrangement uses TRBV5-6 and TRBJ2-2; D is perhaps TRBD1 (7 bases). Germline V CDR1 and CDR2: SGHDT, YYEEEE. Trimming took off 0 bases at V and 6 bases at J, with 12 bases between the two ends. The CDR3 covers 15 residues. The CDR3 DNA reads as TGTGCCAGCAGCTTGGCGCAGGGGGGATCCGGGGAGCTGTTTTTT. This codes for CASSLAQGGSGELFF.

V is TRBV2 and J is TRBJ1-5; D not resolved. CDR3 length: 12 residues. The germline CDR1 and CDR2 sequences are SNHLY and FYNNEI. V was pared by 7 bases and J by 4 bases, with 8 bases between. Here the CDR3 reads CASKGFNQPQHF. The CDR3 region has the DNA TGTGCCAGCAAAGGGTTTAATCAGCCCCAGCATTTT.

The DNA for the CDR3 is TGTGCCAGCAGCTTAGACTCCCCCCTGGGTCTCGCCCAGCATTTT. Protein product: CASSLDSPLGLAQHF. The chain recombines TRBV7-9 with TRBJ1-5, with D unresolved. Per germline, CDR1 SEHNR and CDR2 FQNEAQ (reference sequence). This CDR3 is 15 amino acids long. V lost 1 base to trimming and J lost 11 bases, with 18 bases between them.

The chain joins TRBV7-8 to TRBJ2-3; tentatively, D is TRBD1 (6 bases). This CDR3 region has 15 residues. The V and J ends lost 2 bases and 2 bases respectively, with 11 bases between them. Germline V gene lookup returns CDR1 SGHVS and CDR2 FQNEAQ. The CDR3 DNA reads TGTGCCAGCAGCTTATTAGGGACAACCACAGATACGCAGTATTTT. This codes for CASSLLGTTTDTQYF.

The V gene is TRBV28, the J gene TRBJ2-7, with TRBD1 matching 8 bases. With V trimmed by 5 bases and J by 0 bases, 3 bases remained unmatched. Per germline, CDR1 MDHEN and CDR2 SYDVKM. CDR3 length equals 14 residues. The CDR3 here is CASSTGTGSYEQYF. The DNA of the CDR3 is TGTGCCAGCAGTACCGGGACAGGCTCCTACGAGCAGTACTTC.

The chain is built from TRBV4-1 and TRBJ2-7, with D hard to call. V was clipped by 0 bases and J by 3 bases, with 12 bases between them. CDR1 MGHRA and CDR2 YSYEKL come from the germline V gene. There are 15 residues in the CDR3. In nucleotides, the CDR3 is TGCGCCAGCAGCCAAGATCGGAGCTCGGTCTACGAGCAGTACTTC. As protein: CASSQDRSSVYEQYF.

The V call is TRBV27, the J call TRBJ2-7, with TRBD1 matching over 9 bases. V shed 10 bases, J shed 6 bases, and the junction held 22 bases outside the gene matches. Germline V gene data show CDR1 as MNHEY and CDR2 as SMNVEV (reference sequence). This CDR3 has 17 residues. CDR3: CATFHSPGQGRPGEQYF. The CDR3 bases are TGTGCCACCTTCCACTCCCCGGGACAGGGAAGACCCGGCGAGCAGTACTTC.

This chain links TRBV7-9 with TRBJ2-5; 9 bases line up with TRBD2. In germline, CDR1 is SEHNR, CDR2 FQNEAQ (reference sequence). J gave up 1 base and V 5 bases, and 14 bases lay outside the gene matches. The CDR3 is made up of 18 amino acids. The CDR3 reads CASSGMRLAESTQETQYF. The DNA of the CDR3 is TGTGCCAGCAGCGGGATGAGACTAGCGGAAAGCACCCAAGAGACCCAGTACTTC.

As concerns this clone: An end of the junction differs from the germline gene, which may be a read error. The CDR3 DNA is TGTGCCAGCCGTGACAGGGCCCCCGACTATGGCTACACCTTC. Translation: CASRDRAPDYGYTF. V gene TRBV2 combines with J gene TRBJ1-2, with 7 bases matching TRBD1. Germline V gene lookup returns CDR1 SNHLY and CDR2 FYNNEI. The CDR3 length is 14 residues.

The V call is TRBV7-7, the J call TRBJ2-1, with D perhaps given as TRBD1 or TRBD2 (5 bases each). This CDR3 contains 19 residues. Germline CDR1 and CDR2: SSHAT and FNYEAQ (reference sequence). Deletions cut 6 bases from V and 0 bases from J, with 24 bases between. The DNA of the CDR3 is TGTGCCAGCAGTCAGACCCGGGGCCCGGCCCAAATCTCCTACAATGAGCAGTTCTTC. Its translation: CASSQTRGPAQISYNEQFF.

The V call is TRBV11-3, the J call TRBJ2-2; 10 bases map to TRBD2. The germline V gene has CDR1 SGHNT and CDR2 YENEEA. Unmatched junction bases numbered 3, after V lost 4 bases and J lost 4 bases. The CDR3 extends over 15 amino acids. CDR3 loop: CASSSSGRGTGELFF. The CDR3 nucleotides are TGTGCCAGCAGCTCTAGCGGGAGAGGCACCGGGGAGCTGTTTTTT.

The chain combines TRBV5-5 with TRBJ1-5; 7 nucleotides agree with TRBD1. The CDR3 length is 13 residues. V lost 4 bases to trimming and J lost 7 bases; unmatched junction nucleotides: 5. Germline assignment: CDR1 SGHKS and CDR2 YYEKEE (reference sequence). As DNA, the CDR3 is TGTGCCAGCAGCCCGACAGGGATCCAGCCCCAGCATTTT. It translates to CASSPTGIQPQHF.